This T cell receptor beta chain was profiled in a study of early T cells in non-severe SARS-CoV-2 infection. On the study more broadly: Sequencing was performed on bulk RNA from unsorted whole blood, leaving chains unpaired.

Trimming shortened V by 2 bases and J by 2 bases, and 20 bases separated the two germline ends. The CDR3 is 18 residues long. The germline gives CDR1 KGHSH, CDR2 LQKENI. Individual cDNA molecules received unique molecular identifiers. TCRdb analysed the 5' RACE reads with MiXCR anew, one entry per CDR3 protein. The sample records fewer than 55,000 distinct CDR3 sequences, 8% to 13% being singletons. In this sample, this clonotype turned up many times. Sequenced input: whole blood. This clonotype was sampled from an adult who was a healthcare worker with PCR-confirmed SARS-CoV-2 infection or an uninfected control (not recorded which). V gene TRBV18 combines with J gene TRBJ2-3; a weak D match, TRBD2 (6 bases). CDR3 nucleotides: TGTGCCAGCTCACCAATCGTTCGGGGTGCGGGGCTCACAGATACGCAGTATTTT. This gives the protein CASSPIVRGAGLTDTQYF.